This T cell receptor beta chain was identified in a study of cytomegalovirus exposure and HLA in healthy donors. Assay: immunoSEQ multiplex PCR; the TCRdb copy retains only in-frame clones and omits some. The table has fewer than 200,000 clones, 75% to 90% seen once. The CDR3 contains 16 residues. Trimming removed 5 bases from V and 3 bases from J, with 20 bases in between. The germline CDR1 and CDR2 sequences are SGHKS and YYEKEE (reference sequence). This receptor was identified in a man between 18 and 29 years old in good health and CMV-seropositive. Material for sequencing was PBMCs. This chain joins TRBV5-5 and TRBJ1-2, with a possible D match to TRBD1 (6 bases). CDR3 protein: CASSYTMDSGDYGYTF. As DNA, the CDR3 is TGTGCCAGCAGTTATACAATGGACAGTGGGGACTATGGCTACACCTTC. Supplemented by reference TRBV5-5 and TRBJ1-2, the full variable domain reads DAGVTQSPTHLIKTRGQQVTLRCSPISGHKSVSWYQQVLGQGPQFIFQYYEKEERGRGNFPDRFSARQFPNYSSELNVNALLLGDSALYLCASSYTMDSGDYGYTFGSGTRLTVV.